The next 32 T cell receptor beta chains were all read from a single sample in a study of shared clonotypes between healthy human individuals. The table came from immunoSEQ multiplex PCR; TCRdb's copy has only in-frame clones and leaves some out. This sample has about 1.5 million clones, with 95% to 99% found just once. The sequenced sample consisted of naive CD4+ T cells sorted from blood. Subset reported: CD45RA+ positively selected. The receptors shown here come from a man aged 25-45 years in good health.

V usage is TRBV18 and J usage is TRBJ2-1, with 7 bases fitting TRBD2. The CDR3 spans 15 residues. The ends lost 3 bases at V and 6 bases at J; junction bases unmatched: 8. Germline V CDR1 and CDR2: KGHSH, LQKENI. This CDR3 is CASSPTLAMSNEQFF. In DNA form, the CDR3 reads TGTGCCAGCTCACCGACACTAGCGATGAGCAATGAGCAGTTCTTC.

The chain has TRBV19 and TRBJ2-5; maybe TRBD2 (6 bases). The CDR3 covers 14 residues. The germline gives CDR1 LNHDA, CDR2 SQIVND (reference sequence). The ends were cut back, 10 bases at V and 2 bases at J, with 17 bases in the middle. DNA for the CDR3: TGTGCCACGGACCGGGACGGGAGACAAGAGACCCAGTACTTC. It is translated as CATDRDGRQETQYF. The whole variable domain, remainder taken from reference TRBV19 and TRBJ2-5, is DGGITQSPKYLFRKEGQNVTLSCEQNLNHDAMYWYRQDPGQGLRLIYYSQIVNDFQKGDIAEGYSVSREKKESFPLTVTSAQKNPTAFYLCATDRDGRQETQYFGPGTRLLVL.

The genes are TRBV7-2 and TRBJ2-2; 7 bases are shared with TRBD1. Trimming removed 4 bases from V and 6 bases from J; junction bases left unmatched: 14. Looked up from germline, CDR1 is SGHTA and CDR2 is FQGNSA. This CDR3 is 17 amino acids long. The CDR3 nucleotides read TGTGCCAGCAGCTCAAAAACAGGGGTGGTATACCCCGGGGAGCTGTTTTTT. Its protein product is CASSSKTGVVYPGELFF.

The chain uses TRBV19 and TRBJ2-2; maybe TRBD1 (6 bases). Germline V gene data show CDR1 as LNHDA and CDR2 as SQIVND (reference sequence). This CDR3 comprises 15 residues. V was pared by 9 bases and J by 4 bases, with 18 bases between. The CDR3, as DNA: TGTGCCAGCAGACGGTCCCAGGGGTCCACCGGGGAGCTGTTTTTT. This encodes CASRRSQGSTGELFF.

This clone was seen once. The chain couples TRBV19 to TRBJ2-7, with 8 bases fitting TRBD2. The CDR3 totals 15 residues. V dropped 3 bases and J dropped 3; count of bases not matched to a gene: 7. Germline V lookup: CDR1 LNHDA, CDR2 SQIVND (reference sequence). In nucleotides, the CDR3 is TGTGCCAGTAGTATGGTAGCGGGGACCGTCTACGAGCAGTACTTC. This translates into CASSMVAGTVYEQYF.

The J gene is TRBJ2-7, the V gene TRBV6-1; D not certain. V shed 4 bases and J shed 2 bases, with 18 bases lying between them. Germline CDR1 reads MNHNS; CDR2 reads SASEGT. CDR3 length equals 16 residues. CDR3 bases: TGTGCCAGCAGTGTATCTGAACGCCGAGCGACCTACGAGCAGTACTTC. Translation gives CASSVSERRATYEQYF.

This clone was seen only once. The chain combines TRBV7-9 with TRBJ2-7; possible D gene TRBD2, 6 bases. V lost 5 bases to trimming and J lost 4 bases, with 12 bases between them. The germline V gene has CDR1 SEHNR and CDR2 FQNEAQ (reference sequence). This CDR3 contains 13 residues. CDR3: CASSALRGYEQYF. The CDR3 DNA is TGTGCCAGCAGCGCCCTCCGGGGGTACGAGCAGTACTTC. Supplemented by reference TRBV7-9 and TRBJ2-7, the full variable domain reads DTGVSQNPRHKITKRGQNVTFRCDPISEHNRLYWYRQTLGQGPEFLTYFQNEAQLEKSRLLSDRFSAERPKGSFSTLEIQRTEQGDSAMYLCASSALRGYEQYFGPGTRLTVT.

The rearrangement uses TRBV25-1 and TRBJ1-2, with 10 bases lining up with TRBD1. The germline CDR1 and CDR2 sequences are MGHDK and SYGVNS. The length of the CDR3 is 13 residues. J lost 10 bases, V lost 6 bases, and 8 bases had no gene match. CDR3 loop: CASRGQGVNHYTF. In DNA form, the CDR3 reads TGTGCCAGCAGAGGACAGGGGGTGAACCACTACACCTTC.

V usage is TRBV29-1 and J usage is TRBJ2-1; D remains unclear. CDR3 length equals 13 residues. Trimming stripped 4 bases from V and 6 bases from J, with 13 bases between. Germline values: CDR1 SQVTM, CDR2 ANQGSEA. The CDR3 bases are TGCAGCGTTGCATGGGCCTCTAGCAATGAGCAGTTCTTC. Encoded protein: CSVAWASSNEQFF.

This chain connects TRBV11-3 to TRBJ2-3; D not resolved. Trimming took 5 bases from V and 0 from J, leaving 15 bases between them. This CDR3 is built from 16 residues. Per the germline V gene, CDR1 is SGHNT and CDR2 is YENEEA. The CDR3 sequence is CASSHLVGSSTDTQYF. DNA of the CDR3: TGTGCCAGCAGCCACCTGGTTGGCAGCAGCACAGATACGCAGTATTTT.

The J gene is TRBJ1-2, the V gene TRBV5-1; no reliable D call. Germline CDR1 SGHRS, CDR2 YFSETQ. V lost 3 bases, J lost 4 bases, and 16 bases lay in between. This CDR3 is 15 amino acids long. The CDR3 is CASSSSLGSTYGYTF. DNA of the CDR3: TGCGCCAGCAGCTCCTCCTTAGGGAGTACCTATGGCTACACCTTC.

The chain combines TRBV2 with TRBJ2-7; TRBD1 is a possible D gene (6 bases). CDR1 is SNHLY and CDR2 is FYNNEI in the germline V gene. The CDR3 is 14 residues long. The V and J ends lost 3 bases and 3 bases respectively, with 12 bases between them. CDR3 bases: TGTGCCAGCAGTGAGACAGGCGAAAGCTACGAGCAGTACTTC. The encoded protein is CASSETGESYEQYF. The full variable domain, in which reference TRBV2 and TRBJ2-7 provide the parts outside the CDR3, is EPEVTQTPSHQVTQMGQEVILRCVPISNHLYFYWYRQILGQKVEFLVSFYNNEISEKSEIFDDQFSVERPDGSNFTLKIRSTKLEDSAMYFCASSETGESYEQYFGPGTRLTVT.

The V and J genes are TRBV18 and TRBJ1-1; no definite D call. CDR3 length: 14 residues. V was pared by 2 bases and J by 1 base, with 8 bases between. Looked up from germline, CDR1 is KGHSH and CDR2 is LQKENI. CDR3 in DNA: TGTGCCAGCTCACCAAGACCGTGGAACACTGAAGCTTTCTTT. It is translated as CASSPRPWNTEAFF.

The chain employs TRBV6-5 and TRBJ1-4; D is unclear. Germline V gives CDR1 MNHEY, CDR2 SVGAGI. The CDR3 is 15 residues long. V was cut by 6 bases and J by 3 bases, with 14 bases left in between. The DNA of the CDR3 is TGTGCCAGCAGGTGGACGGCCTCCTCTAATGAAAAACTGTTTTTT. This codes for CASRWTASSNEKLFF.

CDR3 sequence: CASSETDGYEQYF. CDR3 coding DNA: TGCGCCAGCAGTGAGACTGACGGCTACGAGCAGTACTTC. The chain combines TRBV10-1 with TRBJ2-7; D uncertain. Germline CDR1 is WNHNN and CDR2 is SYGVQD (reference sequence). This CDR3 region has 13 residues. V was clipped by 2 bases and J by 3 bases, with 8 bases between them.

Only one count was recorded for this clone. The genes are TRBV19 and TRBJ2-7; 7 nucleotides line up with TRBD1. The CDR3 is 15 amino acids. Germline loops: CDR1 LNHDA, CDR2 SQIVND (reference sequence). V shed 6 bases and J 6 bases; nucleotides not matched to a gene: 14. The CDR3 bases are TGTGCCAGTAGGAGGTGGCCCGGGACAGTAAGCGAGCAGTACTTC. This encodes CASRRWPGTVSEQYF. Drawing the rest from reference TRBV19 and TRBJ2-7, the complete variable domain is DGGITQSPKYLFRKEGQNVTLSCEQNLNHDAMYWYRQDPGQGLRLIYYSQIVNDFQKGDIAEGYSVSREKKESFPLTVTSAQKNPTAFYLCASRRWPGTVSEQYFGPGTRLTVT.

The chain employs TRBV28 and TRBJ1-2, with 7 bases fitting TRBD1. Germline loops: CDR1 MDHEN, CDR2 SYDVKM. The CDR3 length is 13 residues. With V trimmed by 6 bases and J by 10 bases, 11 bases remained unmatched. CDR3 DNA sequence: TGTGCCAGCAGCCAGACAGGGAAGGGAAACTACACCTTC. This encodes CASSQTGKGNYTF.

The V and J genes are TRBV5-4 and TRBJ1-1; D is ambiguous. Germline loops: CDR1 SGHNT, CDR2 YYREEE (reference sequence). The V gene lost 4 bases and the J gene lost 0 bases, with 13 bases spanning the gap. CDR3 length: 15 residues. CDR3 in amino acids: CASSPPRGLNTEAFF. The CDR3 coding sequence is TGTGCCAGCAGCCCCCCCCGAGGGTTGAACACTGAAGCTTTCTTT. Combining the CDR3 with reference TRBV5-4 and TRBJ1-1 gives the whole variable domain ETGVTQSPTHLIKTRGQQVTLRCSSQSGHNTVSWYQQALGQGPQFIFQYYREEENGRGNFPPRFSGLQFPNYSSELNVNALELDDSALYLCASSPPRGLNTEAFFGQGTRLTVV.

The chain is built from TRBV6-6 and TRBJ1-5; 8 bases fit TRBD1. Trimming took 4 bases from V and 1 from J; bases not matched to a gene: 3. The CDR3 is 15 amino acids. Germline V CDR1 and CDR2: MNHNY, SVGAGI (reference sequence). The CDR3 reads CASSSQGVSNQPQHF. DNA of the CDR3: TGTGCCAGCAGTTCACAGGGGGTAAGCAATCAGCCCCAGCATTTT.

This chain uses TRBV11-1 with TRBJ1-1, with a tentative D call TRBD1 (5 bases). Germline lookup yields CDR1 SGHAT and CDR2 FQDESV (reference sequence). The V and J ends lost 5 bases and 1 base respectively, with 14 bases between them. This CDR3 has 15 residues. The CDR3 nucleotides read TGTGCCAGCAGCCTAACACACGGGACGAACACTGAAGCTTTCTTT. The encoded protein is CASSLTHGTNTEAFF. Filled out from reference TRBV11-1 and TRBJ1-1, the complete variable domain reads EAEVAQSPRYKITEKSQAVAFWCDPISGHATLYWYRQILGQGPELLVQFQDESVVDDSQLPKDRFSAERLKGVDSTLKIQPAELGDSAMYLCASSLTHGTNTEAFFGQGTRLTVV.

The chain couples TRBV9 to TRBJ2-1, with 10 positions matching TRBD1. CDR3 size: 14 residues. Germline assignment: CDR1 SGDLS and CDR2 YYNGEE. After removal of 2 bases from V and 6 bases from J, the junction contained 2 bases not matched to a gene. CDR3: CASSVRTGGNEQFF. The CDR3 coding sequence is TGTGCCAGCAGCGTGAGGACAGGGGGCAATGAGCAGTTCTTC.

This clone was observed a single time. J is TRBJ2-7 and V is TRBV19; 8 bases align to TRBD1. The CDR3 consists of 14 residues. After removal of 4 bases from V and 5 bases from J, the junction contained 7 bases not matched to a gene. The germline gives CDR1 LNHDA, CDR2 SQIVND (reference sequence). The CDR3 bases are TGTGCCAGTAGTAGTGGACAGGGCTTCCACGAGCAGTACTTC. Amino acids: CASSSGQGFHEQYF.

The V gene is TRBV9, the J gene TRBJ2-2, with 7 positions matching TRBD1. The CDR3 loop spans 15 amino acids. Per the germline V gene, CDR1 is SGDLS and CDR2 is YYNGEE. V shed 2 bases, J shed 7 bases, and the junction held 8 bases outside the gene matches. CDR3 in DNA: TGTGCCAGCAGCGTTGGGACAGAGGTCGACGGGGAGCTGTTTTTT. This gives the protein CASSVGTEVDGELFF.

The chain links TRBV28 to TRBJ1-4; D is ambiguous. The V end was cut by 4 bases, the J end by 4 bases, with 10 bases between. Germline V gives CDR1 MDHEN, CDR2 SYDVKM. The CDR3 covers 14 residues. In nucleotides, the CDR3 is TGTGCCAGCAGTTACTCAAGTGTTAATGAAAAACTGTTTTTT. Protein: CASSYSSVNEKLFF.

J is TRBJ2-1 and V is TRBV11-2; D call uncertain. Between the trimmed V and J ends, which lost 1 base and 4 bases, there was a span of 14 bases. Germline V gives CDR1 SGHAT, CDR2 FQNNGV. The CDR3 contains 16 residues. The CDR3 bases are TGTGCCAGCAGCTTAGGAGCAGTAGGATGGTACAATGAGCAGTTCTTC. This codes for CASSLGAVGWYNEQFF.

J is TRBJ2-7 and V is TRBV29-1; either TRBD1 or TRBD2 may supply D (5 bases each). Per the germline V gene, CDR1 is SQVTM and CDR2 is ANQGSEA. The CDR3 is made up of 12 amino acids. V was shortened by 5 bases and J by 5 bases, with 13 bases between the two germline ends. The CDR3 region has the DNA TGCAGCGTTAGTCGAGGGGTCAACGAGCAGTACTTC. Translation gives CSVSRGVNEQYF.

The chain's CDR3 is CASSRARGNIRLAYEQYF. The CDR3, as DNA: TGTGCCAGCAGCCGCGCCAGGGGTAACATAAGGTTAGCCTACGAGCAGTACTTC. The chain has TRBV5-4 and TRBJ2-7; D may be TRBD1 (6 bases). This CDR3 spans 18 amino acids. Germline lookup yields CDR1 SGHNT and CDR2 YYREEE (reference sequence). The V gene lost 4 bases and the J gene lost 2 bases, with 25 bases spanning the gap.

The rearrangement joins TRBV6-6 to TRBJ2-2; 8 nucleotides align to TRBD2. This CDR3 spans 14 amino acids. Germline V gene lookup returns CDR1 MNHNY and CDR2 SVGAGI (reference sequence). V trimming: 4 bases; J trimming: 6 bases; junction bases outside the gene matches: 4. The CDR3 DNA reads TGTGCCAGCAGTTCGGGAGGGTCTCCCGGGGAGCTGTTTTTT. This translates into CASSSGGSPGELFF.

This clone was detected only once. At the DNA level, this CDR3 is encoded by other sequences in the same sample as well. The chain links TRBV18 to TRBJ2-7, with a weak D call TRBD1 (5 bases). This CDR3 spans 14 amino acids. The V gene's germline CDR1 is KGHSH and CDR2 LQKENI. Trimming removed 0 bases at V and 2 bases at J, with 8 bases between. This chain's CDR3 is CASSPPQGPYEQYF. CDR3 nucleotides: TGTGCCAGCTCACCACCGCAGGGCCCCTACGAGCAGTACTTC. The variable domain in full, with the rest retrieved from reference TRBV18 and TRBJ2-7, is NAGVMQNPRHLVRRRGQEARLRCSPMKGHSHVYWYRQLPEEGLKFMVYLQKENIIDESGMPKERFSAEFPKEGPSILRIQQVVRGDSAAYFCASSPPQGPYEQYFGPGTRLTVT.

The chain couples TRBV2 to TRBJ2-6; D call uncertain. V was clipped by 5 bases and J by 0 bases, with 8 bases between them. Germline CDR1 reads SNHLY; CDR2 reads FYNNEI. The CDR3 loop spans 15 amino acids. The CDR3 DNA reads TGTGCCAGCAGTTCAGAAGTCTCTGGGGCCAACGTCCTGACTTTC. Its translation: CASSSEVSGANVLTF.

V is TRBV18 and J is TRBJ2-1; tentative D call: TRBD1 (5 bases). Germline lookup yields CDR1 KGHSH and CDR2 LQKENI. This CDR3 comprises 15 residues. Trimming stripped 2 bases from V and 6 bases from J, with 14 bases between. The chain's CDR3 is CASSPDWGSSNEQFF. The CDR3 DNA sequence: TGTGCCAGCTCACCAGATTGGGGCAGCTCCAATGAGCAGTTCTTC.

J is TRBJ2-2 and V is TRBV15; tentative D call: TRBD2 (6 bases). Germline V gene lookup returns CDR1 LNHNV and CDR2 YYDKDF (reference sequence). The CDR3 length is 13 residues. Trimming cost V 3 bases and J 6 bases, with 8 bases left between them. The CDR3 sequence: CATSRRGSGELFF. The CDR3 nucleotides are TGTGCCACCAGCAGGCGGGGCTCCGGGGAGCTGTTTTTT. Drawing the rest from reference TRBV15 and TRBJ2-2, the complete variable domain is DAMVIQNPRYQVTQFGKPVTLSCSQTLNHNVMYWYQQKSSQAPKLLFHYYDKDFNNEADTPDNFQSRRPNTSFCFLDIRSPGLGDTAMYLCATSRRGSGELFFGEGSRLTVL.